This T cell receptor (beta chain) was captured in a study of type 1 and type 2 diabetes patients. Study-wide context: CD4+ or CD8+ T cells were positively selected from PBMCs with microbeads.

The PCR template was genomic DNA. A primer set of 30 forward and 13 reverse primers amplified the CDR3. TCRdb reprocessed the multiplex PCR reads with MiXCR, giving one entry per CDR3 protein. The data contain a few hundred thousand distinct CDR3 sequences, roughly 48% of them singletons. Diabetic patients met standard criteria for type 1 or type 2 diabetes. This receptor was taken from a man younger than 35 with type 2 diabetes. Sequenced material: peripheral blood mononuclear cells (PBMCs).

In DNA form, the CDR3 reads TGTGCCAGCAGCTATGGGGGGGGGTCTGGCACTGAAGCTTTCTTT. It specifies CASSYGGGSGTEAFF. The chain links TRBV11-3 to TRBJ1-1; perhaps TRBD1 as D (5 bases). Per the germline V gene, CDR1 is SGHNT and CDR2 is YENEEA. The CDR3 is made up of 15 amino acids. V was clipped by 4 bases and J by 4 bases, with 16 bases between them.